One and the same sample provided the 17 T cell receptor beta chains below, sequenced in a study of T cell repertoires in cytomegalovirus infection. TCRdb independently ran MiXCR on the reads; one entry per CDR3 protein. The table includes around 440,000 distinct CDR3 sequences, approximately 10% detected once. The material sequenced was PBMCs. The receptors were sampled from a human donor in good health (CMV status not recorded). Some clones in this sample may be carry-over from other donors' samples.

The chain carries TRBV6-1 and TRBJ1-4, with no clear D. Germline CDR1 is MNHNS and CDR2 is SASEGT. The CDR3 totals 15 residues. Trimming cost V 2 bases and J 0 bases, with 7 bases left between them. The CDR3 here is CASSEKYTTNEKLFF. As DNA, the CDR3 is TGTGCCAGCAGTGAAAAGTACACAACTAATGAAAAACTGTTTTTT.

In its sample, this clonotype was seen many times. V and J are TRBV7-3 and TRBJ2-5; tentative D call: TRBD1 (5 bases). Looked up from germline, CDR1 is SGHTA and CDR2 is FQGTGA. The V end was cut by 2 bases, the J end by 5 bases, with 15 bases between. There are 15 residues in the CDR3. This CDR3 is CASSLGVGARETQYF. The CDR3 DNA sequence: TGTGCCAGCAGCTTAGGCGTAGGGGCCCGGGAGACCCAGTACTTC.

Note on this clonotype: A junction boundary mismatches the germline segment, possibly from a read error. The DNA for the CDR3 is TGTGCCAGCAGCTTATCAGGCGATTCCTGCGAGCAGTACTTC. Protein product: CASSLSGDSCEQYF. The chain combines TRBV5-4 with TRBJ2-7; D is uncertain. This CDR3 is built from 14 residues. In germline, CDR1 is SGHNT, CDR2 YYREEE (reference sequence).

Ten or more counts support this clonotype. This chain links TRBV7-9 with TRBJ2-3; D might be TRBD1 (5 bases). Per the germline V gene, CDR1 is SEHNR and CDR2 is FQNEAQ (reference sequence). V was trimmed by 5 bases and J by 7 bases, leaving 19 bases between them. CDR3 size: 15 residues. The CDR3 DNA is TGTGCCAGCAGCGACGACAGTGCTCTTAGTTATACGCAGTATTTT. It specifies CASSDDSALSYTQYF.

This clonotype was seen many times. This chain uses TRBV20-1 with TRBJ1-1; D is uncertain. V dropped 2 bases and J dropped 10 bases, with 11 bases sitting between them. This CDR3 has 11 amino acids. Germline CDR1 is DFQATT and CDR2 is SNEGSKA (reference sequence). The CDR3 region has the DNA TGCAGTGCTAGATTGAAGACGTTAGCTTTCTTT. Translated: CSARLKTLAFF.

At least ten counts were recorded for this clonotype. The CDR3 sequence: CASSPTLLGPPYNEQFF. DNA for the CDR3: TGTGCCAGCTCACCCACCCTTCTAGGACCACCCTACAATGAGCAGTTCTTC. The chain couples TRBV18 to TRBJ2-1, with D uncertain. CDR3 length equals 17 residues. Trimming took 3 bases from V and 2 from J, leaving 17 bases between them. CDR1 and CDR2 (germline): KGHSH, LQKENI. The whole variable domain, remainder taken from reference TRBV18 and TRBJ2-1, is NAGVMQNPRHLVRRRGQEARLRCSPMKGHSHVYWYRQLPEEGLKFMVYLQKENIIDESGMPKERFSAEFPKEGPSILRIQQVVRGDSAAYFCASSPTLLGPPYNEQFFGPGTRLTVL.

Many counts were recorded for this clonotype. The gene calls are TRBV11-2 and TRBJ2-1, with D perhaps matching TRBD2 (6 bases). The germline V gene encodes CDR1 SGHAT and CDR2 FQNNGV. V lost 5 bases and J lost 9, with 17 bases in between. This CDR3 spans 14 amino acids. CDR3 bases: TGTGCCAGCAGCGAGTACACGGGGGTTAGTGAGCAGTTCTTC. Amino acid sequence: CASSEYTGVSEQFF. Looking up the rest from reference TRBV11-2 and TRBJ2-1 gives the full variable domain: EAGVAQSPRYKIIEKRQSVAFWCNPISGHATLYWYQQILGQGPKLLIQFQNNGVVDDSQLPKDRFSAERLKGVDSTLKIQPAKLEDSAVYLCASSEYTGVSEQFFGPGTRLTVL.

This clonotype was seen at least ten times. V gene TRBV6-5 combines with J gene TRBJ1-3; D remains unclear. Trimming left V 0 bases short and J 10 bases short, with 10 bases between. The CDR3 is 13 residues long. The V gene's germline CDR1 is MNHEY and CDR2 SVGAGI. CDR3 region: CASSYSQHNTIYF. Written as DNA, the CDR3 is TGTGCCAGCAGTTACTCACAGCATAATACCATATATTTT.

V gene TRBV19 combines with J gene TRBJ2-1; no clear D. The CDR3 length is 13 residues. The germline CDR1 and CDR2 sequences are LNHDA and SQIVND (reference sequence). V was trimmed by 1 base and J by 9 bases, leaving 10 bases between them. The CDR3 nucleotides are TGTGCCAGTAGTATAGGTGGGGTCGGTGAGCAGTTCTTC. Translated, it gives CASSIGGVGEQFF.

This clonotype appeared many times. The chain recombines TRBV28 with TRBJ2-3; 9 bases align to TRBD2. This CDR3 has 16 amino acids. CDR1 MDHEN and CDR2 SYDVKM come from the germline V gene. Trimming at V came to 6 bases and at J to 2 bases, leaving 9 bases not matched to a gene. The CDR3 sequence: CASSASGLANTDTQYF. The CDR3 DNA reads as TGTGCCAGCAGCGCCTCGGGACTAGCAAACACAGATACGCAGTATTTT.

The CDR3 nucleotides read TGTGCCAGCAGCTTTCGTGAAATTTACGAGCAGTACTTC. As protein: CASSFREIYEQYF. The genes are TRBV13 and TRBJ2-7; D is ambiguous. This CDR3 has 13 residues. CDR1 and CDR2 from the germline V gene are PRHDT and FYEKMQ (reference sequence). V lost 3 bases, J lost 4 bases, and 10 bases lay in between.

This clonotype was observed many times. This CDR3 reads CASSQTGLSTDTQYF. DNA for the CDR3: TGTGCCAGCAGTCAGACAGGCCTATCCACAGATACGCAGTATTTT. The chain joins TRBV7-2 to TRBJ2-3; D may be TRBD1 (6 bases). This CDR3 region has 15 residues. V shed 6 bases and J shed 2 bases, with 15 bases lying between them. Germline assignment: CDR1 SGHTA and CDR2 FQGNSA.

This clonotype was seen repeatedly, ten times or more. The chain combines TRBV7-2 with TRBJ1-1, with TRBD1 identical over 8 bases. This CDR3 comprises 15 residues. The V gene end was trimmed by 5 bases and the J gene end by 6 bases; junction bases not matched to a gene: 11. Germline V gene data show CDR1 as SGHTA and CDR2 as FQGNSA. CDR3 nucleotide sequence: TGTGCCAGCAGCCCCCGCCAGGGGGCTCATTCTGAAGCTTTCTTT. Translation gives CASSPRQGAHSEAFF. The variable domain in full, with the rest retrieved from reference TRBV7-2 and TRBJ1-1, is GAGVSQSPSNKVTEKGKDVELRCDPISGHTALYWYRQSLGQGLEFLIYFQGNSAPDKSGLPSDRFSAERTGGSVSTLTIQRTQQEDSAVYLCASSPRQGAHSEAFFGQGTRLTVV.

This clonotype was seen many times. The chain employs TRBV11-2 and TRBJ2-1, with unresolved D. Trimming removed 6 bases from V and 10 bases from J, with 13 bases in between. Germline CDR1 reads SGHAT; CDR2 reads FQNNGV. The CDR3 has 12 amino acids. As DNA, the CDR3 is TGTGCCAGCAGTATGACTTCTAGGGAGCAGTTCTTC. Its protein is CASSMTSREQFF. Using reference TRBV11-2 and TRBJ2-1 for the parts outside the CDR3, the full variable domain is EAGVAQSPRYKIIEKRQSVAFWCNPISGHATLYWYQQILGQGPKLLIQFQNNGVVDDSQLPKDRFSAERLKGVDSTLKIQPAKLEDSAVYLCASSMTSREQFFGPGTRLTVL.

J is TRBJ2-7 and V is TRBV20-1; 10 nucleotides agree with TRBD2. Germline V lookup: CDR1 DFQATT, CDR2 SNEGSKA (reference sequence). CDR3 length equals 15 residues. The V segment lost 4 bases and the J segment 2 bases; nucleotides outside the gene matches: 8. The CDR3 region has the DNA TGCAGTGCTAACCGAGCAGCGGGAGGGCCCTACGAGCAGTACTTC. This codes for CSANRAAGGPYEQYF.

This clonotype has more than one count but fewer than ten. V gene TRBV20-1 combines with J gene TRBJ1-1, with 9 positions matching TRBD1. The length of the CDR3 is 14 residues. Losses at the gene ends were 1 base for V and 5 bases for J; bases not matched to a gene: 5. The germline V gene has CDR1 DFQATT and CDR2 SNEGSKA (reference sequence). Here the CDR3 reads CSARAGTGQTEAFF. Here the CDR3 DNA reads TGCAGTGCTAGAGCCGGGACAGGGCAGACTGAAGCTTTCTTT.

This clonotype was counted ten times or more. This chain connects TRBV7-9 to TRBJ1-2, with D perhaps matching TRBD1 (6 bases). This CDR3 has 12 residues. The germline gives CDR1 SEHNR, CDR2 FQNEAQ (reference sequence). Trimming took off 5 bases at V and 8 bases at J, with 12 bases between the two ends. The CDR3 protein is CASSLWGRGYTF. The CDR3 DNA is TGTGCCAGCAGCCTGTGGGGGCGCGGCTACACCTTC.